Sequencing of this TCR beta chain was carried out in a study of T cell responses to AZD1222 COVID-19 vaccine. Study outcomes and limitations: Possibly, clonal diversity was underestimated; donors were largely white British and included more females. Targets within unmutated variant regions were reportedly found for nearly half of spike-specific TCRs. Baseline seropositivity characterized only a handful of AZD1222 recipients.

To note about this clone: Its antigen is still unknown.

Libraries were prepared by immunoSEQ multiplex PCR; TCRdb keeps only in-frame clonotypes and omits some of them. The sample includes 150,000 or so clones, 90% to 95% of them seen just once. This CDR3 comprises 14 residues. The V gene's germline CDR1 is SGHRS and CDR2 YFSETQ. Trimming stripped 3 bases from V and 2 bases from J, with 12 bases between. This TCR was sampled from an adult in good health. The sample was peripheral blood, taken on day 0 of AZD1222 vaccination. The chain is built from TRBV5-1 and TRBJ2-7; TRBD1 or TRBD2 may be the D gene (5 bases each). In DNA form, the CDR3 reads TGCGCCAGCAGCTGGGGGACGGAGGCCTACGAGCAGTACTTC. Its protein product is CASSWGTEAYEQYF.